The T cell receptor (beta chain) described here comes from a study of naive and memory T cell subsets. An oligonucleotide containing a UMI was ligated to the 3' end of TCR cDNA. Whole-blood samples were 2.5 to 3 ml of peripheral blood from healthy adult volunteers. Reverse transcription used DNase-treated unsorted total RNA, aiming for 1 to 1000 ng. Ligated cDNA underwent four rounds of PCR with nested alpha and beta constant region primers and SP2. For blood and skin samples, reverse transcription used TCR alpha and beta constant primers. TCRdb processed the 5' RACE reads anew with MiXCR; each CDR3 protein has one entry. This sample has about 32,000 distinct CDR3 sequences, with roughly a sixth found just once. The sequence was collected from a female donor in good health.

The chain's CDR3 is CASSGKDSPYNSPLHF. The CDR3 coding sequence is TGTGCCAGCAGCGGGAAGGACAGCCCCTATAATTCACCCCTCCACTTT. V and J are TRBV25-1 and TRBJ1-6; maybe TRBD1 (6 bases). Germline V lookup: CDR1 MGHDK, CDR2 SYGVNS. This CDR3 is 16 amino acids long. V was shortened by 6 bases and J by 2 bases, with 14 bases between the two germline ends.